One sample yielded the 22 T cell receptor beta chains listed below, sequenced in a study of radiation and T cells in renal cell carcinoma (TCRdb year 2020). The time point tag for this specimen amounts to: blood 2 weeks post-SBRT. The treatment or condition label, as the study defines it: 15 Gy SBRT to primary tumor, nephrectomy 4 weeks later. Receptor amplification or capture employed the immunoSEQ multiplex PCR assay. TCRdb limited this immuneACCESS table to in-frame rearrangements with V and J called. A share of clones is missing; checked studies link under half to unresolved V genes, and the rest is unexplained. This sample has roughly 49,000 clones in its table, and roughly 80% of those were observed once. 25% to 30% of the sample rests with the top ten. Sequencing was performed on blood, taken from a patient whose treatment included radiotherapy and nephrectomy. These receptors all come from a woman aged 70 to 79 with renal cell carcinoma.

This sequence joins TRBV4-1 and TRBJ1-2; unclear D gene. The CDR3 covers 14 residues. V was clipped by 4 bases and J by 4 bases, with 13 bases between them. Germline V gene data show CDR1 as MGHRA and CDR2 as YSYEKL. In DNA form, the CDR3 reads TGCGCCAGCAGCCCCTACGACACTTTCTATGGCTACACCTTC. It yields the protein CASSPYDTFYGYTF.

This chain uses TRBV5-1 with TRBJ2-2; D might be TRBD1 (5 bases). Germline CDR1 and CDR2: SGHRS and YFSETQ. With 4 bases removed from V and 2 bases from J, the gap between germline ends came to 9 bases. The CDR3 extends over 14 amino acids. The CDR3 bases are TGCGCCAGCAGCCCTCAGGGAAACACCGGGGAGCTGTTTTTT. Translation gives CASSPQGNTGELFF.

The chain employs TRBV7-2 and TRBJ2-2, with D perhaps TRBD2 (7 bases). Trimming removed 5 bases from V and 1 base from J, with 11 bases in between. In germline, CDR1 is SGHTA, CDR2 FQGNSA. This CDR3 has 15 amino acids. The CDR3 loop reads CASSPGGMNTGELFF. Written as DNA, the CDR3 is TGTGCCAGCAGCCCGGGGGGCATGAACACCGGGGAGCTGTTTTTT.

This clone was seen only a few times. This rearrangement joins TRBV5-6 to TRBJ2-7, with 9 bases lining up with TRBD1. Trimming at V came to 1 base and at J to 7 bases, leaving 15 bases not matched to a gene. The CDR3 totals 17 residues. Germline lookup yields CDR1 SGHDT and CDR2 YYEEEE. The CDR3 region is CASSLLVLAGQGREQYF. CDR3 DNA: TGTGCCAGCAGCTTGTTGGTCCTCGCGGGACAGGGTAGGGAGCAGTACTTC.

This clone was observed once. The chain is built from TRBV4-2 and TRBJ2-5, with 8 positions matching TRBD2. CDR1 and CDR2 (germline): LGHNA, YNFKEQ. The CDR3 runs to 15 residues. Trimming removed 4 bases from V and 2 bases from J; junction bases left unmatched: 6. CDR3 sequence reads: CASSPATSAQETQYF. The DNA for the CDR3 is TGTGCCAGCAGCCCGGCGACTAGCGCTCAAGAGACCCAGTACTTC.

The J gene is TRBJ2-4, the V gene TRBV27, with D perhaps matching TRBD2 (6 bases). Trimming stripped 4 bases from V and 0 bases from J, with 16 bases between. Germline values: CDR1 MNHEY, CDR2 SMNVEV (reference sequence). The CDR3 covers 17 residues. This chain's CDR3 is CASSSPLRGLAKNIQYF. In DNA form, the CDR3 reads TGTGCCAGCAGTTCCCCCCTGCGGGGTTTAGCCAAAAACATTCAGTACTTC.

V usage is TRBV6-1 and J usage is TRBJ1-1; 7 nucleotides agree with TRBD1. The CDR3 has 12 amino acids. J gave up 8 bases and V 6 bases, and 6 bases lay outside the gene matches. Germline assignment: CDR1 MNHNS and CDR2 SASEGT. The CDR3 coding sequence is TGTGCCAGCAGCGCGCGGACAGGAGAAGCTTTCTTT. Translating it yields CASSARTGEAFF.

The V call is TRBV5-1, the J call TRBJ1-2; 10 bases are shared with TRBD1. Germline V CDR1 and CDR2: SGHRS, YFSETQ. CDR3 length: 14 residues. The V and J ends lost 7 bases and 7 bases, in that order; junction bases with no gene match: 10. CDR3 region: CASAGQGKSSGYTF. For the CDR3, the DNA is TGCGCCAGCGCGGGACAGGGGAAATCTTCTGGCTACACCTTC.

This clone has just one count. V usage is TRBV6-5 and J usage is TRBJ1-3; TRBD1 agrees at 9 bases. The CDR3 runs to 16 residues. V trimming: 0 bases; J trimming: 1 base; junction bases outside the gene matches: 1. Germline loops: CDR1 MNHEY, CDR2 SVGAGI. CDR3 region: CASSYSGTGSGNTIYF. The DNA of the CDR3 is TGTGCCAGCAGTTACTCCGGGACAGGGTCTGGAAACACCATATATTTT.

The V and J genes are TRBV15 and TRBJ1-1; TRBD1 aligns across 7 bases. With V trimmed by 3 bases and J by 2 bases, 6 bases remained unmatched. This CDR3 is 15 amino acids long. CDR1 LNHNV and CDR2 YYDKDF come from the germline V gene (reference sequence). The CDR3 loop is CATSRAGQSNTEAFF. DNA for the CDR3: TGTGCCACCAGCAGGGCGGGACAGAGCAACACTGAAGCTTTCTTT.

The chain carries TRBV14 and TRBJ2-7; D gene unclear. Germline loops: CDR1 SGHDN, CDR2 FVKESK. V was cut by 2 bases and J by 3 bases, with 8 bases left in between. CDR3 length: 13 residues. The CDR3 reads CASSQSGGYEQYF. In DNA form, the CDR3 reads TGTGCCAGCAGCCAATCAGGCGGCTACGAGCAGTACTTC.

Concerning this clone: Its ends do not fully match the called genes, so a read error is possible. As DNA, the CDR3 is TGTGCCAGCAGTGACTCTAGCGGGGGTTGGCGGACGCAGTATTTT. Translation: CASSDSSGGWRTQYF. The chain employs TRBV6-5 and TRBJ2-3; 10 bases align to TRBD2. The CDR3 length is 15 residues. Germline V lookup: CDR1 MNHEY, CDR2 SVGAGI.

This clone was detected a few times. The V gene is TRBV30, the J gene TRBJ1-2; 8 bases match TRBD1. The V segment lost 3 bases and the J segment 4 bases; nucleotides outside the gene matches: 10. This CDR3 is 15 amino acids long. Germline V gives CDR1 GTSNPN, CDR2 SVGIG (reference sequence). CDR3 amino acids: CAWSDRQGRCYGYTF. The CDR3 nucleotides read TGTGCCTGGAGCGATAGACAGGGGAGGTGCTATGGCTACACCTTC.

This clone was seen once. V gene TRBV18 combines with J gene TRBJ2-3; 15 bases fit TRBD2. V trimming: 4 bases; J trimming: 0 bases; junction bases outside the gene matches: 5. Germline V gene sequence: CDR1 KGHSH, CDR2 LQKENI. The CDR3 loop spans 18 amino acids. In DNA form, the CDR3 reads TGTGCCAGCTCACTCGGGACTAGCGGGGGGCTTAGCACAGATACGCAGTATTTT. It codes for CASSLGTSGGLSTDTQYF.

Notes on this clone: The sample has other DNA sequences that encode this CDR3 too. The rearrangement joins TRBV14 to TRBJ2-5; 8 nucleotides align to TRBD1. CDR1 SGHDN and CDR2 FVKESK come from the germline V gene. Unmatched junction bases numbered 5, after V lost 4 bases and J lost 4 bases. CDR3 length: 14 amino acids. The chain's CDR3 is CASSPRTGRETQYF. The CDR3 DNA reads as TGTGCCAGCAGCCCTCGGACAGGGCGAGAGACCCAGTACTTC.

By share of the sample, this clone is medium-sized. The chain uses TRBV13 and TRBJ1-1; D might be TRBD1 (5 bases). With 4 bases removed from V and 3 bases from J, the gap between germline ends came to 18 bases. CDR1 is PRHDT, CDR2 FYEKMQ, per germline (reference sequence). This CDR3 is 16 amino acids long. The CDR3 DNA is TGTGCCAGCAGCTGGGGAACCCAGGGAAGGGACACTGAAGCTTTCTTT. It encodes CASSWGTQGRDTEAFF.

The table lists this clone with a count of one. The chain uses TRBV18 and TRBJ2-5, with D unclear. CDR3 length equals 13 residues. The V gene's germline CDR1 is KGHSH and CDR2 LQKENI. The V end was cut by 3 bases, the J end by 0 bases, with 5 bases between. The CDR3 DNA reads TGTGCCAGCTCACCGGAGTACCAAGAGACCCAGTACTTC. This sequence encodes CASSPEYQETQYF.

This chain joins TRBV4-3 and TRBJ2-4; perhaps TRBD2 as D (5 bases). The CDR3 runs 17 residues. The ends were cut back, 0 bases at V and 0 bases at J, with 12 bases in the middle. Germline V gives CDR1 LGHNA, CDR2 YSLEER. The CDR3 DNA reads TGCGCCAGCAGCCAAGACGGACTGGGGATAGCCAAAAACATTCAGTACTTC. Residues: CASSQDGLGIAKNIQYF.

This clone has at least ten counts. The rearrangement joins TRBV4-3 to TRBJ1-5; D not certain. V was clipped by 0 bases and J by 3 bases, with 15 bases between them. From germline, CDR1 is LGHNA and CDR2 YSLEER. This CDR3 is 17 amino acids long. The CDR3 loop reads CASSQDQVRVDNQPQHF. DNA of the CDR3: TGCGCCAGCAGCCAAGATCAGGTGAGGGTCGACAATCAGCCCCAGCATTTT.

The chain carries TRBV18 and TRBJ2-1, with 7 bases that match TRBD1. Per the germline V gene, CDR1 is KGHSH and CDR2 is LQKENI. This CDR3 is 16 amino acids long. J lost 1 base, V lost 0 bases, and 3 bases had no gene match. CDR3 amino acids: CASSPPTRGSYNEQFF. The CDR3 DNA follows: TGTGCCAGCTCACCACCGACCAGGGGGTCCTACAATGAGCAGTTCTTC.

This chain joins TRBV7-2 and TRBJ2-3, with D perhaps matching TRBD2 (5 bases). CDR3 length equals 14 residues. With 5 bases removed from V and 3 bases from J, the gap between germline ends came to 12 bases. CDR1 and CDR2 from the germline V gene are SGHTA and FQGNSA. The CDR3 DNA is TGTGCCAGCAGCCCGATCGGGATAACAGATACGCAGTATTTT. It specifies CASSPIGITDTQYF.

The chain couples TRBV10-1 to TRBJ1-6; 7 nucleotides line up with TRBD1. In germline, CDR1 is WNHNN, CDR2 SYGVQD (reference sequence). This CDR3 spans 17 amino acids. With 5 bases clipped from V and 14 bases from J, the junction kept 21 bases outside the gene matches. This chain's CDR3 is CASSPTGRGQYGMTLHF. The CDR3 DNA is TGCGCCAGCAGTCCGACAGGGAGGGGCCAGTATGGGATGACCCTCCACTTT.